This T cell receptor (beta chain) is drawn from a study of control samples from healthy donors and cancer patients. The V and J ends lost 3 bases and 5 bases respectively, with 11 bases between them. This CDR3 comprises 15 residues. The germline V gene encodes CDR1 LNHDA and CDR2 SQIVND (reference sequence). Produced via immunoSEQ multiplex PCR; TCRdb's table is partial and in-frame only. The sample includes some 190,000 clones, 91% of them seen just once. This sequence originates from a man aged 25 to 40 in good health. Sequenced sample: blood. The V and J genes are TRBV19 and TRBJ1-6; D is unresolved. CDR3 DNA sequence: TGTGCCAGTAGTATCGGGAGAGCAGATAATTCACCCCTCCACTTT. This encodes CASSIGRADNSPLHF.